The source of this T cell receptor beta chain is a study of cytomegalovirus exposure and HLA in healthy donors. TCRdb's table, derived via immunoSEQ multiplex PCR, lists solely in-frame clones and lacks some. The sample includes about 360,000 clones, more than 80% seen only once; the top ten take 0.83%. J was trimmed by 0 bases and V by 3 bases; bases with no gene match: 3. This CDR3 is 15 amino acids long. The V gene's germline CDR1 is SGDLS and CDR2 YYNGEE. This clone came up once. This chain uses TRBV9 with TRBJ2-1; TRBD2 agrees at 7 bases. The sequencing input was PBMCs. This receptor was identified in a woman in her late teens or twenties in good health and CMV-seronegative. The CDR3, as DNA: TGTGCCAGCAGCGCTAGCGGAAACTCCTACAATGAGCAGTTCTTC. Amino acids: CASSASGNSYNEQFF.